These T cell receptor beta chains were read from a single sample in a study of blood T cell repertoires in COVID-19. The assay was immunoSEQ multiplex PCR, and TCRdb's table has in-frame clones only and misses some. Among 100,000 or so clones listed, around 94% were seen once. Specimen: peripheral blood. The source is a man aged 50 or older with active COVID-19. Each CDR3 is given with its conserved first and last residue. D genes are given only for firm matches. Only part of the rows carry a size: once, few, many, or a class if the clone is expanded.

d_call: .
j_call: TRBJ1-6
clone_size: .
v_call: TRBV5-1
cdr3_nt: TGCGCCAGCAGCTTGGTGCAGGGGATTTATTCACCCCTCCACTTT
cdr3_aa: CASSLVQGIYSPLHF

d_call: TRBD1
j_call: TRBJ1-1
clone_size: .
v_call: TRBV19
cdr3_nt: TGTGCCAGTAGTGTCTTGGACAGGGGTTTGAACACTGAAGCTTTCTTT
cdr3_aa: CASSVLDRGLNTEAFF

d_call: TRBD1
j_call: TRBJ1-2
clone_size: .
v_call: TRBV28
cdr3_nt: TGTGCCAGCACCTCCGGGACAGACTATGGCTACACCTTC
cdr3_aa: CASTSGTDYGYTF

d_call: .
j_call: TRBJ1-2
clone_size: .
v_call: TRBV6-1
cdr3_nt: TGTGCCAGCAGTGAGCGGGGGGTCTATGGCTACACCTTC
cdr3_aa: CASSERGVYGYTF

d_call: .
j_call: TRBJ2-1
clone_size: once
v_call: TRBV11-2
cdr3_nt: TGTGCCAGCAGCAAAGAGGAGCTCTTCTACAATGAGCAGTTCTTC
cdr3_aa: CASSKEELFYNEQFF

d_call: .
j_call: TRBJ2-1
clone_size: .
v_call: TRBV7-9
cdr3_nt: TGTGCCAGCAGCTTAGCGCCGGGACTCCAGGGCAATGAGCAGTTCTTC
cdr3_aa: CASSLAPGLQGNEQFF

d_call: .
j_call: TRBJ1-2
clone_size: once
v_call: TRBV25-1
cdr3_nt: TGTGCCAGCAGTGCGGCGGGAGCTAACTATGGCTACACCTTC
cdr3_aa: CASSAAGANYGYTF

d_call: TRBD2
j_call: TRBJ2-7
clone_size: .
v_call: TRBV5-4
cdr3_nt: TGTGCCAGCAGCTTGGAGGGCGGGAGGGCGATCTGGTACTTC
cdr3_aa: CASSLEGGRAIWYF

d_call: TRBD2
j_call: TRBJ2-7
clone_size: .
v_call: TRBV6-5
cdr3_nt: TGTGCCAGCACCTTGACTAGCGGGTCTTCCTACGAGCAGTACTTC
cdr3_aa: CASTLTSGSSYEQYF

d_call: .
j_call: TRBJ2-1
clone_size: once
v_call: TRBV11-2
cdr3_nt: TGTGCCAGCAGCCTCACTGTCTATGAGCAGTTCTTC
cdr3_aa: CASSLTVYEQFF

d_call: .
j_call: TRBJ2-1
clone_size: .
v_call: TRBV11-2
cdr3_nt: TGTGCCAGCAGCCCTGATCGGTTCAATGAGCAGTTCTTC
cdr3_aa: CASSPDRFNEQFF